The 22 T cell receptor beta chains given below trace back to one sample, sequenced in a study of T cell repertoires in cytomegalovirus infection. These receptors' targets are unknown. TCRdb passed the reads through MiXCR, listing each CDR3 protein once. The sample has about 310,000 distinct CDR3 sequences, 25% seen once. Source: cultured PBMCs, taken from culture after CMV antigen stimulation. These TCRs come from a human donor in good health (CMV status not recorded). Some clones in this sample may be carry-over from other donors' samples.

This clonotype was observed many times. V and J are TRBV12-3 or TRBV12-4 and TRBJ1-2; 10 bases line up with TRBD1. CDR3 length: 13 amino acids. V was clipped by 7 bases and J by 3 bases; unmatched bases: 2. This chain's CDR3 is CASTGQGDYGYTF. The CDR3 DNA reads TGTGCCAGCACAGGACAGGGGGACTATGGCTACACCTTC.

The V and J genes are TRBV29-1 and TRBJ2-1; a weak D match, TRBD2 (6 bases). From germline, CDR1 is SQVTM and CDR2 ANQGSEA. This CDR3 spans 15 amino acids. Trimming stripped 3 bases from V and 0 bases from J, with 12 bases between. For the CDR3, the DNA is TGCAGCGTTGACGGCGGGATTAGCTCCTACAATGAGCAGTTCTTC. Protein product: CSVDGGISSYNEQFF.

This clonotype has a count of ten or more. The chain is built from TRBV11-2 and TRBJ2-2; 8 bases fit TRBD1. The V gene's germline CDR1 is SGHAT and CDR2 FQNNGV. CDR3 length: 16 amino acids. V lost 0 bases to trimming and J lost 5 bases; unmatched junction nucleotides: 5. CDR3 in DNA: TGTGCCAGCAGCTTAGATAGGACAGGGAGGACCGGGGAGCTGTTTTTT. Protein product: CASSLDRTGRTGELFF.

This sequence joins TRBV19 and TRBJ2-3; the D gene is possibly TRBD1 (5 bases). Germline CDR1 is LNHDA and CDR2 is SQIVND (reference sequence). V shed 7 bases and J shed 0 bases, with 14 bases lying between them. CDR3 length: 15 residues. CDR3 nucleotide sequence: TGTGCCAGTACCCTGACAGTCTCTAGCACAGATACGCAGTATTTT. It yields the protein CASTLTVSSTDTQYF.

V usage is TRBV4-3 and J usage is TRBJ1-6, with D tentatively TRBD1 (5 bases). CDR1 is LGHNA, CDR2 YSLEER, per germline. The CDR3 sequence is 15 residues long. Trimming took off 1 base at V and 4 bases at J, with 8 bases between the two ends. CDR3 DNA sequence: TGCGCCAGCAGCCAAGTGGGGGAGTATAATTCACCCCTCCACTTT. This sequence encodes CASSQVGEYNSPLHF.

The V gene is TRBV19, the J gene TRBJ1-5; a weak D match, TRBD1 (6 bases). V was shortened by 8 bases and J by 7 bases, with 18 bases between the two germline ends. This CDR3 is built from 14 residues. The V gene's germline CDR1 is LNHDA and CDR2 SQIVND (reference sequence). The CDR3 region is CASLKGGGGQPQHF. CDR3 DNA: TGTGCCAGTTTAAAAGGGGGGGGAGGCCAGCCCCAGCATTTT.

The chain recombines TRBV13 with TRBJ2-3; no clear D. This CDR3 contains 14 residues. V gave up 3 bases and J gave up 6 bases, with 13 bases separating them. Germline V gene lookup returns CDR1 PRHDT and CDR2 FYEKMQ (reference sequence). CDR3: CASSFLRRTDTQYF. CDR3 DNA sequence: TGTGCCAGCAGCTTTCTACGCCGAACCGATACGCAGTATTTT.

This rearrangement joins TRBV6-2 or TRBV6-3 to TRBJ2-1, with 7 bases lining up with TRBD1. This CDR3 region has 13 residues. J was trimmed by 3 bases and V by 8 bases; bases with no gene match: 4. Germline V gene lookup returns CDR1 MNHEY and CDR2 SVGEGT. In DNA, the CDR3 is TGTGCCAGCGGGGACAGACACTACAATGAGCAGTTCTTC. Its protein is CASGDRHYNEQFF.

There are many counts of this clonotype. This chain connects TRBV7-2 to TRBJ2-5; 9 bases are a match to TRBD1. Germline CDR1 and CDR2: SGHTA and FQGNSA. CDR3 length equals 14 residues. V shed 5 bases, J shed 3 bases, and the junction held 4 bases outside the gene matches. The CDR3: CASSRRTGEETQYF. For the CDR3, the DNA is TGTGCCAGCAGCCGGAGGACAGGGGAAGAGACCCAGTACTTC.

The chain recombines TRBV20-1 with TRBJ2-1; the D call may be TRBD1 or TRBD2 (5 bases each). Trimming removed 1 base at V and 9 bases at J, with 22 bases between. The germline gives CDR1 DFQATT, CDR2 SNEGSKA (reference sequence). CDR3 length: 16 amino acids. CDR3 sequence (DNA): TGCAGTGCTAGAGGGAGGCGGGTTGGGGCGGTGTTTGAGCAGTTCTTC. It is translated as CSARGRRVGAVFEQFF.

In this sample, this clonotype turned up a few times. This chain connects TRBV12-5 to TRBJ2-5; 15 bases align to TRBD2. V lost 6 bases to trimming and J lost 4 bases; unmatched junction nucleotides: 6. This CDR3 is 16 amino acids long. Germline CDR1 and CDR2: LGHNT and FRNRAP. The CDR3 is CASGDPGLAGGETQYF. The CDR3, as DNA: TGTGCTAGTGGAGACCCGGGACTAGCGGGAGGAGAGACCCAGTACTTC.

In DNA form, the CDR3 reads TGTGCCAGCAGTCCTACCCCGATTGGGGCCAACGTCCTGACTTTC. The encoded protein is CASSPTPIGANVLTF. The rearrangement joins TRBV6-2 or TRBV6-3 to TRBJ2-6; D gene unclear. This CDR3 has 15 residues. Germline CDR1 and CDR2: MNHEY and SVGEGT. The V gene lost 5 bases and the J gene lost 3 bases, with 11 bases spanning the gap.

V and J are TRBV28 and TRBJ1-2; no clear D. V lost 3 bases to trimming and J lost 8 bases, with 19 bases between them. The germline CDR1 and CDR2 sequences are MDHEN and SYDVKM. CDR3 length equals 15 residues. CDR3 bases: TGTGCCAGCAGTTTTGGGTCAGTCGGTCGCTACGGCTACACCTTC. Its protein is CASSFGSVGRYGYTF.

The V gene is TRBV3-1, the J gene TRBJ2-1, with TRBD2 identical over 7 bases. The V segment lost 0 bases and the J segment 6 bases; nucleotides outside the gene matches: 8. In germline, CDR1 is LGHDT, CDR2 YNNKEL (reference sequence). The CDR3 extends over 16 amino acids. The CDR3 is CASSQDPGLSGNEQFF. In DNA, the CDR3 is TGTGCCAGCAGCCAAGATCCGGGACTAAGCGGCAATGAGCAGTTCTTC.

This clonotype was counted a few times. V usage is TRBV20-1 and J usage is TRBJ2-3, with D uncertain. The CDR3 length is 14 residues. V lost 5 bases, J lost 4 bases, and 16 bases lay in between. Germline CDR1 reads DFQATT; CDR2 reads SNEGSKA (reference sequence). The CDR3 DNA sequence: TGCAGTGCTTCTCCCTTGGTAGCTGCAGATACGCAGTATTTT. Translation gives CSASPLVAADTQYF.

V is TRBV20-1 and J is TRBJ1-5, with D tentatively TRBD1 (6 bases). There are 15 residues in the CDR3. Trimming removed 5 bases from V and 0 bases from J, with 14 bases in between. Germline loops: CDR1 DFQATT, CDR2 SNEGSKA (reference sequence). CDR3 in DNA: TGCAGTGCTCTACAGGGAACAGGTAGCAATCAGCCCCAGCATTTT. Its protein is CSALQGTGSNQPQHF.

CDR3 nucleotide sequence: TGTGCCAGCAGCGGGGGGACTAGCGGGAACCCCTACAATGAGCAGTTCTTC. It yields the protein CASSGGTSGNPYNEQFF. The chain is built from TRBV5-4 and TRBJ2-1; 13 bases agree with TRBD2. V lost 4 bases to trimming and J lost 2 bases; unmatched junction nucleotides: 6. The germline gives CDR1 SGHNT, CDR2 YYREEE (reference sequence). This CDR3 spans 17 amino acids.

The CDR3 DNA reads as TGTGCCACCAGCAGAGATCTACCTAACTATGGCTACACCTTC. Its protein is CATSRDLPNYGYTF. V is TRBV15 and J is TRBJ1-2, with D uncertain. V was trimmed by 0 bases and J by 0 bases, leaving 5 bases between them. The length of the CDR3 is 14 residues. CDR1 is LNHNV, CDR2 YYDKDF, per germline (reference sequence).

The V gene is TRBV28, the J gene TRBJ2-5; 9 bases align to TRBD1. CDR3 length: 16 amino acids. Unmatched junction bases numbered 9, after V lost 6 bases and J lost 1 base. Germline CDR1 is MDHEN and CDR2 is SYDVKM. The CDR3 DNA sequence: TGTGCCAGCAGACCTTCCCTGGGACAGGGCCAAGAGACCCAGTACTTC. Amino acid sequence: CASRPSLGQGQETQYF. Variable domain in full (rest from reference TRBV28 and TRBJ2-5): DVKVTQSSRYLVKRTGEKVFLECVQDMDHENMFWYRQDPGLGLRLIYFSYDVKMKEKGDIPEGYSVSREKKERFSLILESASTNQTSMYLCASRPSLGQGQETQYFGPGTRLLVL.

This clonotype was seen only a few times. The CDR3 region is CASSTGQGASYGYTF. Here the CDR3 DNA reads TGTGCCAGCAGCACCGGACAGGGGGCGTCCTATGGCTACACCTTC. This chain joins TRBV7-2 and TRBJ1-2; 11 bases are shared with TRBD1. The ends lost 5 bases at V and 4 bases at J; junction bases unmatched: 6. In germline, CDR1 is SGHTA, CDR2 FQGNSA. There are 15 residues in the CDR3.

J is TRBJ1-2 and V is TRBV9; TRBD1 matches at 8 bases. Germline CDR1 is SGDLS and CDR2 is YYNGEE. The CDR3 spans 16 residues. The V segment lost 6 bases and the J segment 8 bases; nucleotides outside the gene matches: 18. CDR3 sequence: CASNLPAQGASWGYTF. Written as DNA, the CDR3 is TGTGCCAGCAACCTTCCAGCCCAGGGGGCAAGTTGGGGCTACACCTTC.

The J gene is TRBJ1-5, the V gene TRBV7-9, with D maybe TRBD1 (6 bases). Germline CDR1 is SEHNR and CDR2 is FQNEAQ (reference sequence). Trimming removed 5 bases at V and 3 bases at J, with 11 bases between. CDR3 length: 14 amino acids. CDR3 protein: CASSGEGDNQPQHF. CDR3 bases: TGTGCCAGCAGCGGTGAGGGGGACAATCAGCCCCAGCATTTT.